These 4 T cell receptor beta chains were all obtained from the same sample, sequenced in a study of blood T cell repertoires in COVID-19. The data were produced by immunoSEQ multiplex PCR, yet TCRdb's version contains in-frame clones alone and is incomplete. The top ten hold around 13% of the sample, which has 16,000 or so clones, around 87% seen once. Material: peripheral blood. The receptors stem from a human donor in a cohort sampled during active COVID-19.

CDR3 nucleotides: TGTGCCAGCAGTTACTCGACTAGCGGGGGGGGGACCCAGTACTTC. Its protein product is CASSYSTSGGGTQYF. V gene TRBV6-5 combines with J gene TRBJ2-5; 14 bases map to TRBD2. The CDR3 is 15 residues long. The V gene end was trimmed by 0 bases and the J gene end by 7 bases; junction bases not matched to a gene: 1. Germline loops: CDR1 MNHEY, CDR2 SVGAGI.

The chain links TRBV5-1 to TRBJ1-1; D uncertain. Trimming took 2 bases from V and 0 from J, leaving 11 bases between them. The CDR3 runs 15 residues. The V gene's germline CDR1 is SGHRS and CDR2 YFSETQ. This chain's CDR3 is CASSLELVMNTEAFF. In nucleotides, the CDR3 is TGCGCCAGCAGCTTAGAGCTCGTTATGAACACTGAAGCTTTCTTT.

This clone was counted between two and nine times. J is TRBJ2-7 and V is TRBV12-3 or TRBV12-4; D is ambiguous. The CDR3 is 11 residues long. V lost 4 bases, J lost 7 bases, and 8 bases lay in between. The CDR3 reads CASSSRSEQYF. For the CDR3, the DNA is TGTGCCAGCAGTTCCCGTTCGGAGCAGTACTTC.

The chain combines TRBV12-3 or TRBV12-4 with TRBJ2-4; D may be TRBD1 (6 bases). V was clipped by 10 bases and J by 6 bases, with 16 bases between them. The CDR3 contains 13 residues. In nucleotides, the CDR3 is TGTGCCACCAGCGAGGGGGTTGGAAACATTCAGTACTTC. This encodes CATSEGVGNIQYF.